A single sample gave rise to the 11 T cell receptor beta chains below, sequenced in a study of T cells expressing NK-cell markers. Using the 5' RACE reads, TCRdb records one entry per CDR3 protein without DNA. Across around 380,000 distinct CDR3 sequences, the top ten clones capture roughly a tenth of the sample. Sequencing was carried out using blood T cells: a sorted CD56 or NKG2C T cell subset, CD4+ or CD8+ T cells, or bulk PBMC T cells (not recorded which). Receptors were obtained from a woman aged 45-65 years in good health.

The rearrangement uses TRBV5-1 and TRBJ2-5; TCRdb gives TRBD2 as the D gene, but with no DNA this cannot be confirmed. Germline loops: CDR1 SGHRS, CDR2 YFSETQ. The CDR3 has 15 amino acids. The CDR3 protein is CASEPSLRAGETQYF.

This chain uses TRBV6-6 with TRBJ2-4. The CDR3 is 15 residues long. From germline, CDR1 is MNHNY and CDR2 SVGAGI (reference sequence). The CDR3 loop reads CASSWVLADKNIQYF.

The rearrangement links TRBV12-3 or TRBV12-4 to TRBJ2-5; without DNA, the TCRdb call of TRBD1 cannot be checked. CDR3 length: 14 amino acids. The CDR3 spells CASSPDRAKETQYF.

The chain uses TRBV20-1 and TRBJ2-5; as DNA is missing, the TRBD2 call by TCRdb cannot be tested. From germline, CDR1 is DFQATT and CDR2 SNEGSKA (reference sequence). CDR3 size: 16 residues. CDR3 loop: CSASSGLAGAGKTQYF.

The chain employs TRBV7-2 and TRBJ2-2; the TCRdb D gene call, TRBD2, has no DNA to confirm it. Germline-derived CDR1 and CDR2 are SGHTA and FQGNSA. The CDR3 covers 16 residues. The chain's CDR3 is CASSPLAGANTGELFF.

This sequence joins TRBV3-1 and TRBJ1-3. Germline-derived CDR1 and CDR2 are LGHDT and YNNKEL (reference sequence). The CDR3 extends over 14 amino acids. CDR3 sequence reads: CASSQGVSGNTIYF. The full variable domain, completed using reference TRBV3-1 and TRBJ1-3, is DTAVSQTPKYLVTQMGNDKSIKCEQNLGHDTMYWYKQDSKKFLKIMFSYNNKELIINETVPNRFSPKSPDKAHLNLHINSLELGDSAVYFCASSQGVSGNTIYFGEGSWLTVV.

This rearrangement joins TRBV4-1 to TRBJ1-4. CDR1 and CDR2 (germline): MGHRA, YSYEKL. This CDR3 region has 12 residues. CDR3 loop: CASSQYSEKLFF.

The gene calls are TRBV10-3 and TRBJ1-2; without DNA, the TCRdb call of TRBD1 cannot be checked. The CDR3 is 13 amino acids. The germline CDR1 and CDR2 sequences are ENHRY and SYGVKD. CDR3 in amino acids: CAISGRDAAGVAF.

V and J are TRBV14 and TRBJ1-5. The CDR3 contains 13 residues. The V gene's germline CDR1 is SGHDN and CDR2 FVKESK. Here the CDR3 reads CASSQRVDQPQHF.

The CDR3 here is CATSARGSTDTQYF. The chain recombines TRBV24-1 with TRBJ2-3; no DNA is available, so the TRBD1 call from TCRdb remains unchecked. CDR1 and CDR2 from the germline V gene are KGHDR and SFDVKD. The CDR3 is 14 amino acids.

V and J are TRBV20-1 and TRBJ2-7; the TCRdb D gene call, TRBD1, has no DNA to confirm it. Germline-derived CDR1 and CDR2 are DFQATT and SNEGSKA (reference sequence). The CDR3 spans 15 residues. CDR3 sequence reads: CSARDFLAGGYEQYF.